Detailed here is one T cell receptor beta chain. Its specificity is unknown. Germline V gives CDR1 DFQATT, CDR2 SNEGSKA (reference sequence). This CDR3 spans 14 amino acids. Trimming pared 2 bases from V and 0 bases from J, leaving 10 bases between. TCRdb recomputed calls from the RT-PCR reads with MiXCR, one row per CDR3 protein. This sample has more than 700,000 distinct CDR3 sequences; roughly 20% occur once, and the top ten carry roughly 10%. The data were obtained in a study of response to subunit inactivated influenza vaccine. Overall study results and limits: The study's authors posited that every seasonal influenza vaccination enlists few new T cells.

The material was PBMCs from blood, obtained 5 to 6 days after vaccination. The chain is built from TRBV20-1 and TRBJ1-1; tentatively, D is TRBD1 (6 bases). This TCR derives from a man over 45 who received an inactivated influenza vaccine. CDR3: CSARKGGLNTEAFF. The CDR3 nucleotides are TGCAGTGCTAGAAAGGGGGGCTTGAACACTGAAGCTTTCTTT.